This T cell receptor (beta chain) was recovered during a study of blood T cell repertoires in COVID-19. The protocol was immunoSEQ multiplex PCR, while the TCRdb copy is restricted to in-frame clones and leaves out a portion. Found here are about 150,000 clones, around four fifths of them singletons; the top ten hold nearly 8%. Sequenced input: PBMCs or T cells enriched from blood (not recorded which). This receptor was obtained from a woman aged 45-59 years who had recovered from COVID-19.

The CDR3 loop reads CASTQDDGYTF. The CDR3, as DNA: TGTGCCAGTACACAGGATGATGGCTACACCTTC. The genes are TRBV4-2 and TRBJ1-2; the D gene is possibly TRBD1 (5 bases). This CDR3 comprises 11 residues. Germline CDR1 LGHNA, CDR2 YNFKEQ. Trimming took 9 bases from V and 6 from J, leaving 11 bases between them.